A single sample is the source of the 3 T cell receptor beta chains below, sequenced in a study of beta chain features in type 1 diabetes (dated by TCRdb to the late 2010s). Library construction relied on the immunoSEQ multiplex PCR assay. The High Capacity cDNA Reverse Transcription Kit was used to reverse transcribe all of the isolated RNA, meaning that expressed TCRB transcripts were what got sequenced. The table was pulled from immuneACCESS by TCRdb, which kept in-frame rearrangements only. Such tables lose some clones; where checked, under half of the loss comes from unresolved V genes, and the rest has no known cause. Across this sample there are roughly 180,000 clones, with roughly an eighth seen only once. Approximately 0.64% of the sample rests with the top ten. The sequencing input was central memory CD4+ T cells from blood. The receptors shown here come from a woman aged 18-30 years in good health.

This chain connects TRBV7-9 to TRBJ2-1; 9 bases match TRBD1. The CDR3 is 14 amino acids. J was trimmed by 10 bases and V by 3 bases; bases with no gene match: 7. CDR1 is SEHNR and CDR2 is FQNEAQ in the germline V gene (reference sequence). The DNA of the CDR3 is TGTGCCAGCAGCTTGGGACAGGGTAGTCGCGAGCAGTTCTTC. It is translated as CASSLGQGSREQFF. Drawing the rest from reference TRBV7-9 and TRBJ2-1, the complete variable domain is DTGVSQNPRHKITKRGQNVTFRCDPISEHNRLYWYRQTLGQGPEFLTYFQNEAQLEKSRLLSDRFSAERPKGSFSTLEIQRTEQGDSAMYLCASSLGQGSREQFFGPGTRLTVL.

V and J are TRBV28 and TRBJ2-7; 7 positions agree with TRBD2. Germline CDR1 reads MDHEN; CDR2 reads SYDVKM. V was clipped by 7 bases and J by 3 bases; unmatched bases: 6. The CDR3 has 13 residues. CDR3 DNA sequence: TGTGCCAGCACGCGGGAGAACCTCTACGAGCAGTACTTC. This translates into CASTRENLYEQYF.

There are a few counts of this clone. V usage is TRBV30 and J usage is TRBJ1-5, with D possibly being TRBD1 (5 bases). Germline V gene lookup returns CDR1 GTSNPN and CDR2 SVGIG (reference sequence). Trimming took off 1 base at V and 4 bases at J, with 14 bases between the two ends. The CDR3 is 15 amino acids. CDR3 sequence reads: CAWSEIDSWNQPQHF. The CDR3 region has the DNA TGTGCCTGGAGTGAAATTGACAGTTGGAATCAGCCCCAGCATTTT.